The T cell receptor beta chain described here comes from a study of Ad26.COV2.S vaccination and SARS-CoV-2 variants. Overall study findings and caveats: It is possible that the TCR breadth and depth analyses underestimated the total T cell responses. Placebo and vaccine recipients had non-spike TCR breadth that was similar.

TCRdb's copy holds only in-frame clones and misses some; the assay was immunoSEQ multiplex PCR. The sample has approximately 150,000 clones, just over 85% seen once; the top ten hold around 5%. Only a few counts were recorded for this clone. Antigen: not known. CDR3 length: 15 amino acids. Trimming left V 0 bases short and J 1 base short, with 9 bases between. CDR1 WSHSY and CDR2 SAAADI come from the germline V gene. The genes are TRBV10-2 and TRBJ1-2, with unresolved D. The receptor was isolated from a human donor who had recovered from COVID-19. The sample consisted of peripheral blood, taken after recovery from COVID-19. Here the CDR3 DNA reads TGCGCCAGCAGTGAGTCGCCGAGCATTAACTATGGCTACACCTTC. This translates into CASSESPSINYGYTF.